Below, one TCR beta chain is given with its context. Its recognized antigen is unknown. No qualities accompany the bases; no much larger clone lies one base away. These data are taken from a study of OX40 agonist ivuxolimab in advanced cancers. A note on the overall study: Ivuxolimab was a fully human IgG2 agonistic monoclonal antibody targeting the costimulatory receptor OX40 (CD134). Intravenous ivuxolimab was administered to patients every 2 weeks at six dose levels: 0.01, 0.1, 0.3, 1.5, 3 and 10 mg/kg. Of the 50 to 55 dose-escalation patients, hepatocellular carcinoma was present in some 19, melanoma in approximately 15, renal cell carcinoma in 9 and head and neck cancer in 9. In the dose-escalation cohort, approximately 80% of patients were male, and the mean age was approximately 60 years with a range of roughly 20 to 85. Prior anti-PD-1, anti-PD-L1 or anti-CTLA-4 therapy was permitted, and 30% to 50% of dose-escalation patients had received checkpoint inhibitors. Partial responses occurred in three dose-escalation patients, of whom one had hepatocellular carcinoma and two had cutaneous melanoma. The purpose of peripheral TCRbeta sequencing was to test whether ivuxolimab changed TCR sequence diversity and led to clonal T-cell expansion. The paper covers the monotherapy dose-escalation part of the phase I ivuxolimab trial, which included N of about 50 patients. On the study overall, not on this receptor specifically: In the 0.1-3.0 mg/kg groups, partial responders were among the patients with the lowest normalized peripheral clonal expansion, particularly in CD8+ T cells. Low levels of normalized T-cell clonal expansion were also shown by some nonresponding patients. After ivuxolimab, more expanded clones were found on average in CD8+ T cells than in CD4+ T cells. At doses of 0.1 to 3.0 mg/kg, clonal expansion of both CD4+ and CD8+ T cells in blood was seen between baseline and week 6. Which antigens the clonally expanded peripheral T cells were specific for was not determined.

The CDR3 goes from the cysteine to the phenylalanine over 14 residues. The DNA shown is the 42-base CDR3, in frame from base 1. V sheds 0 bases and J sheds 7 bases, leaving 13 bases between their ends. CDR1 and CDR2 were assigned from the germline V gene (reference sequence) as MNHEY and SMNVEV. Genomic DNA was isolated from the sorted cells so that the TCRbeta CDR3 region could be sequenced. The immunoSEQ Assay was used to sequence the TCRbeta CDR3 regions. This is the immuneACCESS table as TCRdb keeps it, with only in-frame sequences that have V and J called. A part of the clones is gone; compared with another copy, unresolved V genes explain less than half, and the rest is unexplained. This sample gives approximately 31,000 clones in total; roughly 86% of them show up just once. The leading ten clones occupy roughly 58% of the sample. The trial excluded patients who had a history of autoimmune disease or who were on systemic immunosuppression. Peripheral blood for TCR sequencing was collected from all dose cohorts at baseline, on cycle 4 day 1, and on cycle 7 day 1. Samples came from an open-label, multicenter, first-in-human phase I dose-escalation trial of ivuxolimab. Adults with locally advanced or metastatic melanoma, renal cell carcinoma, hepatocellular carcinoma or head and neck squamous cell carcinoma were enrolled in the trial. CD4+ and CD8+ T cells were sorted separately from peripheral blood before TCR sequencing.

This receptor was obtained from an adult with an advanced solid tumor such as melanoma, head and neck, liver or kidney cancer. Sequencing was performed on CD4+ or CD8+ T cells sorted from blood, taken in a trial of the OX40 agonist ivuxolimab. This sequence uses TRBV27 and TRBJ2-7, with no confident D gene call. The CDR3 reads CASSLSSGTREQYF. The sequenced DNA is TGTGCCAGCAGTTTATCATCGGGTACGAGGGAGCAGTACTTC.